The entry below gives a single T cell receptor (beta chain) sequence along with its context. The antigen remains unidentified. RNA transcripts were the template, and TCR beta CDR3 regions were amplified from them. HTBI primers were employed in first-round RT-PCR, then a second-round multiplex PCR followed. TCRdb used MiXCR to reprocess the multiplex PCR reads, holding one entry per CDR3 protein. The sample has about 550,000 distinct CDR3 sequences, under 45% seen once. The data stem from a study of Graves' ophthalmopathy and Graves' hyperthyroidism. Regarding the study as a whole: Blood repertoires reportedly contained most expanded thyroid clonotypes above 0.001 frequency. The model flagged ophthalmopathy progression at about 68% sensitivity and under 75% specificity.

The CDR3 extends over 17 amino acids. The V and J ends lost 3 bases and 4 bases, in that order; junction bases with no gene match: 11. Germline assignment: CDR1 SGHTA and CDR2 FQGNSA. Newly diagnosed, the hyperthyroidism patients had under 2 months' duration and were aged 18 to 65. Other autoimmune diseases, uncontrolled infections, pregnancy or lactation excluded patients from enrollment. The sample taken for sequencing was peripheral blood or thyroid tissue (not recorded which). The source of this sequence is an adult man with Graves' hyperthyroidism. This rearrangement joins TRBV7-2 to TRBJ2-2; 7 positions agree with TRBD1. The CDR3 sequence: CASSFTLGQASTGELFF. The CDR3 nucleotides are TGTGCCAGCAGCTTCACACTAGGACAGGCGAGCACCGGGGAGCTGTTTTTT.